This entry describes one TCR beta chain. Described time point: pretreatment peripheral blood. Urothelial carcinoma affected the patients, and it was locally advanced or metastatic. Patients each gave 1 to 8 samples, pretreatment and on-treatment. TCRdb's table, derived via immunoSEQ multiplex PCR, lists solely in-frame clones and lacks some. The sample gives under 70,000 clones, more than 80% of which show up once; 1.6% is in the top ten. This entry belongs to a study of PD-L1 blockade in urothelial cancer. About the research overall: The patients had undergone anywhere from 0 to 3 prior chemotherapy regimens. Blood analyses occurred 3 weeks (second dose) and 6 weeks post treatment start.

Germline loops: CDR1 ENHRY, CDR2 SYGVKD. With V trimmed by 8 bases and J by 1 base, 5 bases remained unmatched. The CDR3 has 13 residues. The V gene is TRBV10-3, the J gene TRBJ2-7; TRBD1 aligns across 7 bases. The clonotype was recovered from a man in his sixties or seventies with urothelial cancer. The source was PBMCs, collected around atezolizumab (anti-PD-L1) treatment. The CDR3 DNA reads as TGTGCCATCGACCGGGACAGTTCCTACGAGCAGTACTTC. Encoded protein: CAIDRDSSYEQYF.